This TCR beta chain was sequenced during a study of beta chain features in type 1 diabetes. Study as a whole: Examination covered some 110,000,000 sorted cells spanning all samples.

The sample holds a few counts of this clone. Its matching antigen is unknown. The CDR3 sequence is 17 residues long. Germline V gene data show CDR1 as SGHRS and CDR2 as YFSETQ. The V end was cut by 2 bases, the J end by 0 bases, with 14 bases between. Naive, central memory, regulatory and stem cell-like memory cells within the CD4+ compartment were sorted using CD45RO/CCR7/CD25/CD127/CD95/CD27. Points from the study as a whole: All four CD4+ subsets from Type 1 diabetes patients carried moderately but significantly shorter TCRB CDR3s.

Since all of the isolated RNA was reverse transcribed, expressed TCRB transcripts were what got sequenced. Using immunoSEQ multiplex PCR, the repertoire was profiled, and TCRdb retains in-frame clones only, with some absent. The sample includes 300,000 to 450,000 clones, over 8.5% of them seen just once. The chain is built from TRBV5-1 and TRBJ2-2; tentative D call: TRBD2 (5 bases). This TCR derives from a young man with type 1 diabetes. Material: central memory CD4+ T cells from blood. In nucleotides, the CDR3 is TGCGCCAGCAGCTTCCCCGGGGAGCGGCCGAACACCGGGGAGCTGTTTTTT. Its translation is CASSFPGERPNTGELFF.